This T cell receptor (beta chain) originates from a study of identical twins. MiXCR, run by TCRdb on the 5' RACE reads, gives a single entry per CDR3 protein. The profile shows some 600,000 distinct CDR3 sequences, less than 9% of them singletons. The donors were all healthy and Caucasian. This clonotype was seen ten or more times. The data also belong to a second study, concerning yellow fever vaccine responses in identical twins.

Sequences were obtained from PBMCs. This TCR derives from a woman between 18 and 30 years old in good health.

The DNA of the CDR3 is TGTGCCAGCAGTCCCGACAGGGGCGAGAACACCGGGGAGCTGTTTTTT. Protein sequence: CASSPDRGENTGELFF. The V and J genes are TRBV28 and TRBJ2-2; TRBD1 matches 8 bases. The CDR3 loop spans 16 amino acids. V lost 5 bases to trimming and J lost 1 base; unmatched junction nucleotides: 6. Germline CDR1 MDHEN, CDR2 SYDVKM.